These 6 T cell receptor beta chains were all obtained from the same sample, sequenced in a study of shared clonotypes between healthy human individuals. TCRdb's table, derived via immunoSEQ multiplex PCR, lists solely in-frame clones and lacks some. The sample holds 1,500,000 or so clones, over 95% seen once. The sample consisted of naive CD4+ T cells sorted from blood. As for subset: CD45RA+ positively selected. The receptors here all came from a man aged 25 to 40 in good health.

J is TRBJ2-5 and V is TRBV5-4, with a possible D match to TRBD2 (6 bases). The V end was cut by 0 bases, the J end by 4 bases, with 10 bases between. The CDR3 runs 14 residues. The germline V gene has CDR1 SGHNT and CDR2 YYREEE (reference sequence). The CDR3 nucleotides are TGTGCCAGCAGCTTGGCGGGAGTTCGAGAGACCCAGTACTTC. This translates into CASSLAGVRETQYF.

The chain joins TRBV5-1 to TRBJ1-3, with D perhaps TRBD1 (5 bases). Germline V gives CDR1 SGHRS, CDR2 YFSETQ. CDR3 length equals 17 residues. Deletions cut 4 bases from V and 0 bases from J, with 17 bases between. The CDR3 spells CASSPMMGGNSGNTIYF. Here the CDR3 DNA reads TGCGCCAGCAGCCCCATGATGGGGGGGAACTCTGGAAACACCATATATTTT.

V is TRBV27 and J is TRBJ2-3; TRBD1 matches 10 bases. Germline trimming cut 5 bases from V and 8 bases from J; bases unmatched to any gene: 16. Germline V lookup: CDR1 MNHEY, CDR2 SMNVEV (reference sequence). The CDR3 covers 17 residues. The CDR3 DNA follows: TGTGCCAGCAGTCCGCCCGCCGACAGGGGGCCGGAGCGTACGCAGTATTTT. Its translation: CASSPPADRGPERTQYF.

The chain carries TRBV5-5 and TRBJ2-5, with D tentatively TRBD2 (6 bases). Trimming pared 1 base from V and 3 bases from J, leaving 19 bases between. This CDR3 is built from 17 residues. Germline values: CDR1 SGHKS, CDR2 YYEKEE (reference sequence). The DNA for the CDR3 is TGTGCCAGCAGCTTGTGGGGTACGGGACTGCCTAAAGAGACCCAGTACTTC. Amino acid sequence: CASSLWGTGLPKETQYF.

The CDR3 DNA sequence: TGTGCCAGCAGCTGGGCGGGGATCTCCTACGAGCAGTACTTC. This translates into CASSWAGISYEQYF. The rearrangement links TRBV7-9 to TRBJ2-7, with a tentative D call TRBD2 (6 bases). The V gene lost 4 bases and the J gene lost 0 bases, with 10 bases spanning the gap. The CDR3 extends over 14 amino acids. The germline V gene encodes CDR1 SEHNR and CDR2 FQNEAQ (reference sequence).

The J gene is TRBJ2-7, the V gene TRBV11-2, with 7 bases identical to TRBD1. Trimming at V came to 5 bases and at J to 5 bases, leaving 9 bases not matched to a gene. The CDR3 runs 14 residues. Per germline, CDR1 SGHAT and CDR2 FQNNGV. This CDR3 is CASSPRGIRDEQYF. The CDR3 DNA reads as TGTGCCAGCAGCCCCAGGGGGATCCGCGACGAGCAGTACTTC.